This T cell receptor (beta chain) comes out of a study of T cell repertoires in ileal Crohn's disease. About the research overall: Patients had a median roughly 8-year disease duration, and around 35% were active smokers. Every patient was operated on for stricturing (about 60%) or penetrating (approximately 40%) complications. About half of patients got postoperative therapy: about a dozen thiopurines, around 18 anti-TNF. Study-wide points: Every patient over 26.8% clonality showed endoscopic recurrence.

With V trimmed by 0 bases and J by 6 bases, 11 bases remained unmatched. There are 18 residues in the CDR3. Per the germline V gene, CDR1 is MNHNS and CDR2 is SASEGT. This table comes from immunoSEQ multiplex PCR, and its TCRdb copy is limited to in-frame clones, with some not included. Of 6,000 to 8,000 clones in the sample, around 85% were seen once. Details on this clone: Its antigen is as yet unknown.

What was sequenced was ileal tissue. The TCR comes from an adult with Crohn's disease. This chain connects TRBV6-1 to TRBJ2-2, with 9 bases aligning to TRBD2. DNA for the CDR3: TGTGCCAGCAGTGAAGCGGCGGGGAGCGGGGGGCGGCCCGGGGAGCTGTTTTTT. Its translation is CASSEAAGSGGRPGELFF.